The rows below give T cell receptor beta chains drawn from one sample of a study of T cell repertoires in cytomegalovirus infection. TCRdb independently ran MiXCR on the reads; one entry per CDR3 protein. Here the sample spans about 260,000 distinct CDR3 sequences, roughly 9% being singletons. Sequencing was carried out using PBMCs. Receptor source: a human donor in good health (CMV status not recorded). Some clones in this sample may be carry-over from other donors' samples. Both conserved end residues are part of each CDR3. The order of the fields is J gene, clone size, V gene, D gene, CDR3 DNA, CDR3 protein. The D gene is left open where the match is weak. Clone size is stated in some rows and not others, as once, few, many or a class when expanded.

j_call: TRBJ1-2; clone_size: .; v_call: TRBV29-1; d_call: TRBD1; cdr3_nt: TGCAGCGTTGGGACAGGGTCTAACTATGGCTACACCTTC; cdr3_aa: CSVGTGSNYGYTF
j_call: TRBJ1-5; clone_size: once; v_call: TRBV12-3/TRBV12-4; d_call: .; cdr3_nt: TGTGCCAGCAGTGCACAGGGTACGGTTCGTCAGCCCCAGCATTTT; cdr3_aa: CASSAQGTVRQPQHF
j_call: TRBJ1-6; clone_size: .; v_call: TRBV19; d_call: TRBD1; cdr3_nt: TGTGCCAGTAGTCCACAGGGGGAGAATTCACCCCTCCACTTT; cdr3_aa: CASSPQGENSPLHF
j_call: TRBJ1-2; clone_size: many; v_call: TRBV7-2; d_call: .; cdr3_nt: TGTGCCAGCAGCCCCCAAGCAGGGTGCACCTTC; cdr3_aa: CASSPQAGCTF
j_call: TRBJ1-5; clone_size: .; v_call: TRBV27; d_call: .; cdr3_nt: TGTGCCAGCAGTCCACAGGGTGGTGGTCAGCCCCAGCATTTT; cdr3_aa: CASSPQGGGQPQHF
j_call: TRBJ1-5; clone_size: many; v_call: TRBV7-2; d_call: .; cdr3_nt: TGTGCCAGCAGCTTACAGGGCAATCAGCCCCAGCATTTT; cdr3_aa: CASSLQGNQPQHF
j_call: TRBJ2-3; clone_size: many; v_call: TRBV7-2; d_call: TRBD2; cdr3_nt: TGTGCCAGCTTGCGGGGGGGCCCGACAGATACGCAGTATTTT; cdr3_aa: CASLRGGPTDTQYF
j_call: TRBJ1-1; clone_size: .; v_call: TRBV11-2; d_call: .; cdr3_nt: TGTGCCAGCAGCTCTCGACAAGTGCACATGAACACTGAAGCTTTCTTT; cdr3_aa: CASSSRQVHMNTEAFF
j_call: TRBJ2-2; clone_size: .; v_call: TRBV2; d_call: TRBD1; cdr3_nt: TGTGCCAGTAGAGGACAGGGCCTCGGGGAGCTGTTTTTT; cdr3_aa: CASRGQGLGELFF
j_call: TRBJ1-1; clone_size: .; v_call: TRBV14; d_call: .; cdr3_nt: TGTGCCAGCAGCCAAGATATGGGCAGGTTGAACACTGAAGCTTTCTTT; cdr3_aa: CASSQDMGRLNTEAFF
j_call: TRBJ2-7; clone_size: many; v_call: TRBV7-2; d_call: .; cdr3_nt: TGTGCCAGCAGCTTTGCCGAGACCTCCTACGAGCAGTACTTC; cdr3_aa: CASSFAETSYEQYF
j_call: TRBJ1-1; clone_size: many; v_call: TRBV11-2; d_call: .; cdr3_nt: TGTGCCAGCAGCTTAGAGGGTATGGGGGGCACTGAAGCTTTCTTT; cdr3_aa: CASSLEGMGGTEAFF
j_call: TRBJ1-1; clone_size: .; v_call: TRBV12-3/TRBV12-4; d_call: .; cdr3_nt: TGTGCCAGCAGCTTCTCTGGGGTACAGGGTCTGAACACTGAAGCTTTCTTT; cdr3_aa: CASSFSGVQGLNTEAFF
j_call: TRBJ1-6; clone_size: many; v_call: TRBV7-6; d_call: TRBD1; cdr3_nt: TGTGCCAGCAGCCCACTTCCGGGACAGGGGGCCGGTAATTCACCCCTCCACTTT; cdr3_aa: CASSPLPGQGAGNSPLHF
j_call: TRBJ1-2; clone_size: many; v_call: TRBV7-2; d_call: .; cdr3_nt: TGTGCCAGCAGCCTCGACACGGATCAATATGGCTACACCTTC; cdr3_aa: CASSLDTDQYGYTF
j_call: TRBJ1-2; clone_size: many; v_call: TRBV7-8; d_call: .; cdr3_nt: TGTGCCAGCAGCTCCCCGGGACGGAGGGCCTGGGGCTACACCTTC; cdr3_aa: CASSSPGRRAWGYTF
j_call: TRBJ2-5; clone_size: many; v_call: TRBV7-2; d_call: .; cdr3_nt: TGTGCCAGCAGCTTAGCGCGGCCCCAGGGGGGGACCCAGTACTTC; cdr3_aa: CASSLARPQGGTQYF
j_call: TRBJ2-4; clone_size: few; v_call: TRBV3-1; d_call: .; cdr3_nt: TGTGCCAGCAGCCTAAGGGGAGCCAAAAACATTCAGTACTTC; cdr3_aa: CASSLRGAKNIQYF
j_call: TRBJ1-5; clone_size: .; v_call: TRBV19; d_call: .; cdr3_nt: TGTGCCAGTAGCCCAAGAGGTATGAGCAATCAGCCCCAGCATTTT; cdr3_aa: CASSPRGMSNQPQHF
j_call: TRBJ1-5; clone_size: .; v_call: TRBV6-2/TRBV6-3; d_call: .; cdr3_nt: TGTGCCAGCAGCCCCGCGATTTGGAATCAGCCCCAGCATTTT; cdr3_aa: CASSPAIWNQPQHF
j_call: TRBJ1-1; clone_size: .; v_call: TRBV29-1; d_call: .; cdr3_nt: TGCAGCGGGGGACAAGTTGAAGCTTTCTTT; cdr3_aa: CSGGQVEAFF
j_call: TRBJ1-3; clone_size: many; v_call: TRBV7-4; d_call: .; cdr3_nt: TGTGCCAGCAGCCCCCGCTTAGCCCCGGATTCTGGAAACACCATATATTTT; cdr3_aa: CASSPRLAPDSGNTIYF
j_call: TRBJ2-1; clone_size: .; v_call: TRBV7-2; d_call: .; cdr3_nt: TGTGCCAGCAGCCTCCATCAGTTAGCTAAGGATGAGCAGTTCTTC; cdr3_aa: CASSLHQLAKDEQFF
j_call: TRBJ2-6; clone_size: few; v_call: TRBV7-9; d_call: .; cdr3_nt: TGTGCCAGCAGCTTAGACGCCTCCTCTGGGGCCAACGTCCTGACTTTC; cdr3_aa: CASSLDASSGANVLTF
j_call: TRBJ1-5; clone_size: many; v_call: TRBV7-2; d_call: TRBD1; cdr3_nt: TGTGCCAGCAGCGAACGCGGGACAGGGGGCAATCAGCCCCAGCATTTT; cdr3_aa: CASSERGTGGNQPQHF
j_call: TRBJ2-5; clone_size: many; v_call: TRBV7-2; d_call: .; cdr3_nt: TGTGCCAGCAGCTTAACCGTCGGGGTACAGCCCAAAGAGACCCAGTACTTC; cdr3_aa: CASSLTVGVQPKETQYF
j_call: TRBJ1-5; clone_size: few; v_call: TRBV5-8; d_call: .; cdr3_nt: TGTGCCAGCAGCTTGGACGGCGCCAATCAGCCCCAGCATTTT; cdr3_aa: CASSLDGANQPQHF
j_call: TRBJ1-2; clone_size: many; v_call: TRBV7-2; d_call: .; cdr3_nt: TGTGCCAGCAGCTCCACAGGGTATGGCTACACCTTC; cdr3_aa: CASSSTGYGYTF
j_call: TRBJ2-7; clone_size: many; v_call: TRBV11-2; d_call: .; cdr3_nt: TGTGCCAGCAGCTGGTCCTTCCCCTCCTACGAGCAGTACTTC; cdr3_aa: CASSWSFPSYEQYF
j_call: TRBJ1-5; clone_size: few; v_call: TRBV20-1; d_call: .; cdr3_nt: TGCAGTGCTAGAATGATAGGCCTAAATCAGCCCCAGCATTTT; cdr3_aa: CSARMIGLNQPQHF
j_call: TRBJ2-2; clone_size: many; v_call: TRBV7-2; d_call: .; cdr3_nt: TGTGCCAGCAGCCGGACGAGGAACACCGGGGAGCTGTTTTTT; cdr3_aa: CASSRTRNTGELFF
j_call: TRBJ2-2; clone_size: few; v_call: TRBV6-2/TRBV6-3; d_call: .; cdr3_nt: TGTGCCAGCAGTCCCGGTAGGGAGCTGTTTTTT; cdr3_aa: CASSPGRELFF
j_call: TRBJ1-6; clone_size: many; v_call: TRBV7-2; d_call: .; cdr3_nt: TGTGCCAGCAGCCTGGGACTGACCAATTCACCCCTCCACTTT; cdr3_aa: CASSLGLTNSPLHF
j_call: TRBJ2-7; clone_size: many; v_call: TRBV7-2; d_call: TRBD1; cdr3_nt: TGTGCCAGCAGCAGAGGGACAGGGGGAAGGTACGAGCAGTACTTC; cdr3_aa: CASSRGTGGRYEQYF
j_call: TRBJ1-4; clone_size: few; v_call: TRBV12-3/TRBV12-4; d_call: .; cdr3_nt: TGTGCCAGCAGTTCCCCAGGGGTTGAAAAACTGTTTTTT; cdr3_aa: CASSSPGVEKLFF
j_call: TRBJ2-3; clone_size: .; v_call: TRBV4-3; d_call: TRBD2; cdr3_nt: TGCGCCAGCAGCCAAGATAGGTCTAGCGGGGGGCCTTCCTTGAGCACAGATACGCAGTATTTT; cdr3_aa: CASSQDRSSGGPSLSTDTQYF
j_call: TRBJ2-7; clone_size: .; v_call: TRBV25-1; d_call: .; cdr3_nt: TGTGCCAGCAGTCCCAGGGGGGGACAGAGCGGATGGGGGCAGTACTTC; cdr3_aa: CASSPRGGQSGWGQYF
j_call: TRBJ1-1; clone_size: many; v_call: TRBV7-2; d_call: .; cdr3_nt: TGTGCCAGCAGCTTCCGGGACACTGAAGCTTTCTTT; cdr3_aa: CASSFRDTEAFF
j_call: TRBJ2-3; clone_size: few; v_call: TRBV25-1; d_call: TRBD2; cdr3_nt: TGTGCCAGCAGTGATCCTAGCGGGCCCGGGGATACGCAGTATTTT; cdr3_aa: CASSDPSGPGDTQYF
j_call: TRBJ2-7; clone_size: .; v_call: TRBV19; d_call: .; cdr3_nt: TGTGCCAGTAGTCCCGACACTGGGGGGGAGCAGTACTTC; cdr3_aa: CASSPDTGGEQYF
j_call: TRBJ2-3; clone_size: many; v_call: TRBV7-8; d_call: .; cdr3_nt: TGTGCCAGCAGGCTAGGGGTAGCGGCGGCAGATACGCAGTATTTT; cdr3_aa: CASRLGVAAADTQYF
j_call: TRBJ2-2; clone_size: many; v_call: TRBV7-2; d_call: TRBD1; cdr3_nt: TGTGCCAGCAGCCCGACAGGGTTCACCGGGGAGCTGTTTTTT; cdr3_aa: CASSPTGFTGELFF
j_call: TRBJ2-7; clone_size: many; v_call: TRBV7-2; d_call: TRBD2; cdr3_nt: TGTGCCAGCAGCTCCGGACTAGCGGGGGGGCACTACGAGCAGTACTTC; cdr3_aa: CASSSGLAGGHYEQYF
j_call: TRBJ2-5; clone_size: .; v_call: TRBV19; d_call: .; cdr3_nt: TGTGCCAGTAGTATAGGTCAGGGGCCGGAGACCCAGTACTTC; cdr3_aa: CASSIGQGPETQYF
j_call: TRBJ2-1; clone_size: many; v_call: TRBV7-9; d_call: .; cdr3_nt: TGTGCCAGCAGCCCTAGGAGGGTTGGGAATGAGCAGTTCTTC; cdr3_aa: CASSPRRVGNEQFF
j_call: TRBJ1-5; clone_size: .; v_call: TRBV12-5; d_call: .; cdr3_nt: TGTGCTAGTGGTTTGTCTTTCAGGGTTGGTCAGCCCCAGCATTTT; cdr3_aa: CASGLSFRVGQPQHF
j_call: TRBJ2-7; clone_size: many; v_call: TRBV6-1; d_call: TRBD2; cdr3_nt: TGTGCCAGCAGCCTGCGTGGAGAGCGGGAGGTATCCTACGAGCAGTACTTC; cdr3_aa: CASSLRGEREVSYEQYF
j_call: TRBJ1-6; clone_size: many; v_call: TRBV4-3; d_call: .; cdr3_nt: TGCGCCAGCAGCCGCCACAGGGAAACGAATTCACCCCTCCACTTT; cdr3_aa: CASSRHRETNSPLHF